This T cell receptor (beta chain) appears in the sequencing data of a study of blood T cell repertoires in COVID-19. Study as a whole: COVID-19 samples collected from the United States, Italy and Spain covered acute and convalescent phases. Sources were T cells, B-cell-depleted T cells, or PBMCs; the material itself was cDNA or gDNA.

Germline V gene sequence: CDR1 SEHNR, CDR2 FQNEAQ (reference sequence). Trimming took 8 bases from V and 14 from J; bases not matched to a gene: 19. The CDR3 contains 16 residues. In the original workflow: Reference gene primer amplification gave nucleated cell count estimates. Method: immunoSEQ multiplex PCR; TCRdb's copy keeps in-frame clones and lacks some. That table supplies the V and J calls and clone size; D and trimming were determined from the DNA. The sample records about 140,000 clones, about 80% being singletons. The source material was peripheral blood. The chain couples TRBV7-9 to TRBJ1-6; TRBD1 agrees at 9 bases. The sequence was collected from a man aged 70 or older who had recovered from COVID-19. For the CDR3, the DNA is TGTGCCAGCGCTAAGTCTGGAGGGACAGGGTCGTTCGCCCTCCACTTT. Encoded protein: CASAKSGGTGSFALHF.